The entry below gives a single T cell receptor beta chain sequence along with its context. What it binds is unknown. Trimming removed 5 bases from V and 3 bases from J, with 16 bases in between. This CDR3 spans 15 amino acids. Germline CDR1 is MNHEY and CDR2 is SVGAGI. This record comes from a study of a mutant IDH1 vaccine in newly diagnosed glioma. Study in general: In some groups vaccination began 4-6 weeks post-radiotherapy; others received it with temozolomide. Most had both radiotherapy and temozolomide beforehand; others had only one.

Whole-study findings and limits: The authors found pseudoprogression apparently unrelated to changes in top peripheral T cell clonotypes. Among all patients, vaccine-induced immune responses occurred in about 93%.

Assay: immunoSEQ multiplex PCR; the TCRdb copy retains only in-frame clones and omits some. The data hold 25,000 to 35,000 clones, with roughly 80% observed a single time. Time point: week 23, last vaccination. A 20-mer mutant IDH1 peptide at 300 ug was injected subcutaneously with topical imiquimod. The sequence was collected from a woman between 18 and 30 years old with glioma. The V call is TRBV6-5, the J call TRBJ1-2; D gene uncertain. The material sequenced was PBMCs, taken from a glioma patient whose treatment included an IDH1 peptide vaccine. CDR3 DNA sequence: TGTGCCAGCAGTAACGACCCGTCAAGGGACTATGGCTACACCTTC. Protein: CASSNDPSRDYGYTF.